These 23 T cell receptor beta chains came from one sample sequenced in a study of molecular identifiers for immune sequencing clone quantification (dated by TCRdb to 2016 to 2019). The library came from PCR. Reads for this sample came from an Illumina HiSeq 4000. TCRdb reprocessed the public reads (quality trimming at Q25 with fastp, clone calling with MiXCR) and kept in-frame beta chains. When rows share a CDR3 protein, they turn into one entry using the most common DNA and genes. The sample data list 460,000 or so distinct CDR3 sequences, and over 20% of these were observed just once. The ten top clones hold 0.7% to 1% of the sample. Source material: naive CD8+ T cells from blood, with Jurkat cell RNA spiked in. The sample's cell subset or site label, in plain terms: FACS-sorted CD8+CD4-CCR7+CD45RA+ naive T cells. Every receptor here comes from a human donor in good health. Some libraries in this study had Jurkat cell RNA spiked in.

This clonotype was counted a few times. The chain couples TRBV20-1 to TRBJ1-5, with D unresolved. CDR3 size: 12 residues. V dropped 5 bases and J dropped 5 bases, with 10 bases sitting between them. Looked up from germline, CDR1 is DFQATT and CDR2 is SNEGSKA (reference sequence). CDR3 DNA sequence: TGCAGTGCTGAGTACTCGGATCAGCCCCAGCATTTT. This sequence encodes CSAEYSDQPQHF.

This clonotype occurred many times. The V call is TRBV4-3, the J call TRBJ2-3; D gene ambiguous. V lost 0 bases to trimming and J lost 2 bases, with 9 bases between them. CDR3 length: 15 residues. CDR1 is LGHNA, CDR2 YSLEER, per germline. CDR3 sequence: CASSQDRATTDTQYF. CDR3 in DNA: TGCGCCAGCAGCCAAGATCGGGCCACCACAGATACGCAGTATTTT.

Concerning this clonotype: The junction does not match germline at one end; this may be a read error. V and J are TRBV27 and TRBJ2-7; the D is unclear. This CDR3 is built from 12 residues. Germline values: CDR1 MNHEY, CDR2 SMNVEV (reference sequence). CDR3 in amino acids: CASSLSGYEQHF. The DNA of the CDR3 is TGTGCCAGCAGTTTATCTGGGTACGAGCAGCACTTC.

CDR3 region: CASSVDGDLQYF. Written as DNA, the CDR3 is TGTGCCAGCAGCGTCGACGGAGACCTCCAGTACTTC. V gene TRBV9 combines with J gene TRBJ2-5; the D is unclear. Germline loops: CDR1 SGDLS, CDR2 YYNGEE. This CDR3 contains 12 residues. Deletions cut 2 bases from V and 10 bases from J, with 12 bases between.

This clonotype was picked up a small number of times. The rearrangement joins TRBV4-3 to TRBJ2-7, with D unresolved. Germline V CDR1 and CDR2: LGHNA, YSLEER. The CDR3 covers 14 residues. V gave up 2 bases and J gave up 0 bases, with 8 bases separating them. As DNA, the CDR3 is TGCGCCAGCAGCCAACGCGGAAACTCCTACGAGCAGTACTTC. Protein: CASSQRGNSYEQYF.

A remark on this clonotype: This may be a read error, as it is one base from a much larger clone. The chain joins TRBV7-2 to TRBJ2-3; D is unresolved. Trimming shortened V by 7 bases and J by 5 bases, and 10 bases separated the two germline ends. The germline gives CDR1 SGHTA, CDR2 FQGNSA. The CDR3 length is 12 residues. The CDR3: CASNLDGDTQYF. CDR3 nucleotide sequence: TGTGCCAGCAACCTTGACGGAGATACGCAGTATTTT.

This sequence joins TRBV20-1 and TRBJ2-3; TRBD2 aligns across 9 bases. The CDR3 is 17 amino acids. Germline V gene lookup returns CDR1 DFQATT and CDR2 SNEGSKA (reference sequence). V dropped 0 bases and J dropped 0; count of bases not matched to a gene: 7. CDR3 residues: CSARDEEAGGSTDTQYF. CDR3 coding DNA: TGCAGTGCTAGAGATGAGGAGGCGGGGGGGAGCACAGATACGCAGTATTTT.

Notes on this clonotype: A much larger clone differs from this one at a single base, so this may be a read error. The J gene is TRBJ2-3, the V gene TRBV15; D ambiguous. Germline V gives CDR1 LNHNV, CDR2 YYDKDF (reference sequence). Trimming shortened V by 6 bases and J by 4 bases, and 14 bases separated the two germline ends. The CDR3 runs 14 residues. CDR3 loop: CATSRGKSADTQYF. The CDR3 DNA reads as TGTGCCACCAGTCGCGGCAAGTCGGCAGATACGCAGTATTTT.

V usage is TRBV12-3 or TRBV12-4 and J usage is TRBJ2-3; 8 nucleotides line up with TRBD2. V dropped 5 bases and J dropped 5; count of bases not matched to a gene: 15. This CDR3 is 17 amino acids long. CDR3 sequence: CASSPPSYGGGKDTQYF. DNA for the CDR3: TGTGCCAGCAGTCCCCCATCTTACGGCGGGGGGAAAGATACGCAGTATTTT.

This clonotype was recorded at least ten times. In nucleotides, the CDR3 is TGTGCCAGCAGCTCCCTAGCGGGGGGGCCGTACGAGCAGTACTTC. This gives the protein CASSSLAGGPYEQYF. V is TRBV7-2 and J is TRBJ2-7; 12 bases match TRBD2. The J segment lost 4 bases and the V segment lost 4 bases, leaving 5 bases of the junction unmatched. The CDR3 runs to 15 residues. CDR1 and CDR2 (germline): SGHTA, FQGNSA.

This clonotype was counted many times. CDR3 in amino acids: CASSLEGGTSGTSDTQYF. CDR3 DNA sequence: TGTGCCAGCAGCTTAGAGGGCGGGACTAGCGGGACTTCAGATACGCAGTATTTT. This chain uses TRBV11-2 with TRBJ2-3; 13 positions agree with TRBD2. The length of the CDR3 is 18 residues. The V segment lost 0 bases and the J segment 4 bases; nucleotides outside the gene matches: 7. Per the germline V gene, CDR1 is SGHAT and CDR2 is FQNNGV.

V gene TRBV28 combines with J gene TRBJ1-4; weak D call: TRBD1 (6 bases). V gave up 6 bases and J gave up 3 bases, with 20 bases separating them. The length of the CDR3 is 17 residues. Germline lookup yields CDR1 MDHEN and CDR2 SYDVKM. CDR3 sequence: CASSKGSLTGPNEKLFF. DNA of the CDR3: TGTGCCAGCAGCAAAGGATCATTGACAGGTCCTAATGAAAAACTGTTTTTT.

In regard to this clonotype: One base away lies a much larger clone, so this may be a sequencing read error. The chain carries TRBV7-2 and TRBJ1-3; unclear D gene. V lost 5 bases and J lost 4, with 15 bases in between. Germline V CDR1 and CDR2: SGHTA, FQGNSA. This CDR3 contains 15 residues. In DNA form, the CDR3 reads TGTGCCAGCAGCCAGGTCGCGGGTGAGGGAAACACCATATATTTT. Translating it yields CASSQVAGEGNTIYF. The entire variable domain, with the rest obtained from reference TRBV7-2 and TRBJ1-3, is as follows: GAGVSQSPSNKVTEKGKDVELRCDPISGHTALYWYRQSLGQGLEFLIYFQGNSAPDKSGLPSDRFSAERTGGSVSTLTIQRTQQEDSAVYLCASSQVAGEGNTIYFGEGSWLTVV.

The sample holds many counts of this clonotype. The chain joins TRBV6-1 to TRBJ2-3, with D possibly matching TRBD2 (5 bases). The CDR3 runs to 17 residues. Trimming pared 2 bases from V and 3 bases from J, leaving 18 bases between. Germline CDR1 MNHNS, CDR2 SASEGT. CDR3 residues: CASSEKISEEWTDTQYF. The CDR3, as DNA: TGTGCCAGCAGTGAAAAGATTAGCGAGGAATGGACAGATACGCAGTATTTT.

In its sample, this clonotype was seen once. Its ends do not fully match the called genes, so a read error is possible. CDR3 coding DNA: TGTGCCAGCAGAGTCAGGGGGCCAGGGAACACTATATATTTT. Its protein is CASRVRGPGNTIYF. This chain joins TRBV2 and TRBJ1-3, with 8 bases matching TRBD1. This CDR3 is built from 14 residues. The V gene's germline CDR1 is SNHLY and CDR2 FYNNEI.

This clonotype occurred many times. The chain uses TRBV5-1 and TRBJ2-5; D is possibly TRBD2 (5 bases). The CDR3 extends over 15 amino acids. The V end lost 0 bases, the J end lost 0 bases, and 9 bases lay between the germline ends. Per the germline V gene, CDR1 is SGHRS and CDR2 is YFSETQ. CDR3 nucleotide sequence: TGCGCCAGCAGCTTGGATCCGGGGTACCAAGAGACCCAGTACTTC. It is translated as CASSLDPGYQETQYF.

This clonotype was counted only a few times. The gene calls are TRBV24-1 and TRBJ1-5; D is unresolved. Germline values: CDR1 KGHDR, CDR2 SFDVKD. This CDR3 contains 15 residues. Trimming removed 2 bases at V and 4 bases at J, with 11 bases between. CDR3 protein: CATSDYPEDNQPQHF. DNA for the CDR3: TGTGCCACCAGTGATTATCCAGAGGATAATCAGCCCCAGCATTTT.

Points on this clonotype: Its ends do not fully match the called genes, so a read error is possible. The rearrangement joins TRBV6-1 to TRBJ1-3, with 7 bases aligning to TRBD1. The CDR3 sequence is 18 residues long. CDR1 is MNHNS and CDR2 is SASEGT in the germline V gene. The CDR3 sequence: CASSQTFRDSVSGNTTYF. The CDR3 nucleotides are TGTGCCAGCAGTCAAACCTTCCGGGACAGTGTTTCTGGAAACACCACATATTTT.

As regards this clonotype: This may be a read error, as it is one base from a much larger clone. V and J are TRBV30 and TRBJ2-4; D perhaps matches TRBD1 (6 bases). This CDR3 comprises 14 residues. Trimming took 2 bases from V and 8 from J, leaving 16 bases between them. The germline V gene encodes CDR1 GTSNPN and CDR2 SVGIG (reference sequence). The CDR3 DNA reads TGTGCCTGGAGTCCCGAGACAGGTCTTGACATTCAGTACTTC. This gives the protein CAWSPETGLDIQYF.

A note on this clonotype: A junction end diverges from the germline sequence, so it may reflect a read error. The V and J genes are TRBV27 and TRBJ2-1, with 12 bases that match TRBD1. This CDR3 comprises 15 residues. Germline V CDR1 and CDR2: MNHEY, SMNVEV (reference sequence). The CDR3 DNA is TGTGCCAGCAGTTTTGGGACAGGGGGCCGGAATGGGCAGTTCTTC. Translation: CASSFGTGGRNGQFF.

At least ten counts were recorded for this clonotype. This chain links TRBV4-3 with TRBJ2-3, with 8 bases that match TRBD1. The ends lost 0 bases at V and 6 bases at J; junction bases unmatched: 2. Germline-derived CDR1 and CDR2 are LGHNA and YSLEER. This CDR3 is 14 amino acids long. The CDR3 region is CASSQEQGVDTQYF. DNA for the CDR3: TGCGCCAGCAGCCAAGAACAGGGGGTTGATACGCAGTATTTT.

This clonotype showed up many times. The V call is TRBV29-1, the J call TRBJ2-5; D ambiguous. The CDR3 consists of 16 residues. Per germline, CDR1 SQVTM and CDR2 ANQGSEA. The V end was cut by 0 bases, the J end by 1 base, with 15 bases between. CDR3 in DNA: TGCAGCGTTGAAGATCTATTTGAGGAAGCCCAAGAGACCCAGTACTTC. The encoded protein is CSVEDLFEEAQETQYF.

A few counts support this clonotype. This chain connects TRBV24-1 to TRBJ1-5, with D uncertain. Germline-derived CDR1 and CDR2 are KGHDR and SFDVKD. The V end lost 2 bases, the J end lost 3 bases, and 7 bases lay between the germline ends. The CDR3 runs to 14 residues. The CDR3 DNA reads TGTGCCACCAGTGATTATGAGACCAATCAGCCCCAGCATTTT. Its translation: CATSDYETNQPQHF.